This is a list of T cell receptor beta chains from one sample in a study of PD-1 blockade in classical Hodgkin lymphoma. Libraries were prepared by immunoSEQ multiplex PCR; TCRdb keeps only in-frame clonotypes and omits some of them. The table has about 27,000 clones, 60% to 85% seen once. Sequences were derived from CD4+ T cells from blood, sampled at baseline. Every receptor here comes from a human donor with classical Hodgkin lymphoma. CDR3s include the opening cysteine and the closing phenylalanine or tryptophan. D genes are given only for firm matches. Only some rows state a clone size, as once, few, many or a class for expanded clones.

j_call,clone_size,d_call,v_call,cdr3_aa,cdr3_nt
TRBJ1-2,few,-,TRBV5-1,CASSLTESYGYTF,TGCGCCAGCAGCCTTACAGAGAGCTATGGCTACACCTTC
TRBJ1-1,-,-,TRBV6-5,CASTWRAGTEAFF,TGTGCCAGCACCTGGCGCGCTGGCACTGAAGCTTTCTTT
TRBJ1-2,-,-,TRBV6-5,CASTQAGDYGYTF,TGTGCCAGCACCCAGGCAGGGGACTATGGCTACACCTTC
TRBJ2-3,-,-,TRBV7-9,CASSLDFGERADTQYF,TGTGCCAGCAGCTTAGATTTCGGGGAACGCGCAGATACGCAGTATTTT
TRBJ1-2,-,-,TRBV4-3,CASSQDLSGPSTNYGYTF,TGCGCCAGCAGCCAAGATCTGTCAGGGCCCTCGACTAACTATGGCTACACCTTC
TRBJ2-5,-,TRBD1,TRBV6-6,CASSLRQGGGETQYF,TGTGCCAGCAGCCTGAGACAGGGGGGTGGAGAGACCCAGTACTTC
TRBJ1-2,few,-,TRBV7-9,CASSLRNYGYTF,TGTGCCAGCAGCTTACGGAACTATGGCTACACCTTC
TRBJ2-3,-,TRBD2,TRBV4-2,CASSQDGLGSGGRYTQYF,TGTGCCAGCAGCCAAGATGGCCTCGGTAGCGGGGGGCGTTATACGCAGTATTTT
TRBJ2-3,-,-,TRBV4-2,CASSQASSYTQYF,TGTGCCAGCAGCCAAGCTAGCTCGTATACGCAGTATTTT
TRBJ1-4,-,TRBD1,TRBV6-1,CASSEVRQGRSEKLFF,TGTGCCAGCAGTGAAGTAAGACAGGGCAGGAGTGAAAAACTGTTTTTT
TRBJ1-3,-,-,TRBV19,CASSIDKTGTASYF,TGTGCCAGTAGTATCGACAAGACGGGGACCGCATCATATTTT
TRBJ1-3,-,-,TRBV5-6,CASSLGGNTIYF,TGTGCCAGCAGCTTGGGTGGAAACACCATATATTTT
TRBJ2-1,-,TRBD2,TRBV2,CASSPSPSGVYNEQFF,TGTGCCAGCAGTCCAAGTCCTAGCGGGGTTTACAATGAGCAGTTCTTC
TRBJ2-7,-,TRBD1,TRBV5-8,CASSSGTGTTYEQYF,TGTGCCAGCAGCTCCGGGACAGGGACCACCTACGAGCAGTACTTC
TRBJ1-2,-,-,TRBV7-9,CASSFGSSYGYTF,TGTGCCAGCAGCTTCGGGTCTTCTTATGGCTACACCTTC
TRBJ1-6,few,-,TRBV30,CAWSLGGAEIISPLHF,TGTGCCTGGAGCCTCGGAGGGGCGGAGATAATTTCACCCCTCCACTTT
TRBJ2-1,-,TRBD1,TRBV19,CASSNRRKGAPGNEQFF,TGTGCCAGTAGTAATCGCCGAAAGGGGGCCCCTGGGAATGAGCAGTTCTTC
TRBJ2-7,-,-,TRBV7-6,CASSQGQGPYEQYF,TGTGCCAGCAGCCAGGGCCAGGGACCTTACGAGCAGTACTTC
TRBJ2-2,-,TRBD2,TRBV9,CASSEHGLAGTGELFF,TGTGCCAGCAGCGAGCATGGACTAGCGGGCACCGGGGAGCTGTTTTTT
TRBJ2-5,-,TRBD2,TRBV5-1,CASSLTSGGAPRSETQYF,TGCGCCAGCAGCCTGACTAGCGGGGGGGCCCCTCGTTCAGAGACCCAGTACTTC
TRBJ1-1,few,TRBD1,TRBV7-9,CASSLEGWDSNTEAFF,TGTGCCAGCAGCTTAGAGGGTTGGGACAGCAACACTGAAGCTTTCTTT
TRBJ2-6,-,-,TRBV15,CATSRDIGAGANVLTF,TGTGCCACCAGCAGAGATATCGGGGCTGGGGCCAACGTCCTGACTTTC
TRBJ2-5,-,-,TRBV6-5,CASSFGDLYSQETQYF,TGTGCCAGCAGTTTCGGGGACCTTTATAGCCAAGAGACCCAGTACTTC
TRBJ1-5,-,-,TRBV6-5,CASSSTSGWGPQHF,TGTGCCAGCAGTTCCACGTCGGGGTGGGGACCCCAGCATTTT
TRBJ1-2,few,-,TRBV5-6,CASSSPIRGLGYGYTF,TGTGCCAGCAGCTCTCCGATTCGGGGTTTAGGCTATGGCTACACCTTC
TRBJ1-2,-,-,TRBV7-2,CASSSTYNYGYTF,TGTGCCAGCAGCTCCACCTATAACTATGGCTACACCTTC
TRBJ1-2,-,TRBD1,TRBV27,CASSDTGTGASLYGYTF,TGTGCCAGCAGTGACACCGGGACAGGGGCCTCTCTCTATGGCTACACCTTC
TRBJ2-3,-,-,TRBV11-3,CASSSGATSGGDTQYF,TGTGCCAGCAGCTCAGGGGCTACCAGTGGGGGAGATACGCAGTATTTT
TRBJ2-5,-,TRBD1,TRBV11-3,CASSSGTGGKETQYF,TGTGCCAGCAGCTCCGGGACAGGGGGGAAAGAGACCCAGTACTTC
TRBJ1-6,-,TRBD1,TRBV4-2,CASSRGTGTGDNSPLHF,TGTGCCAGCAGCCGCGGGACAGGGACCGGGGATAATTCACCCCTCCACTTT
TRBJ1-2,once,-,TRBV29-1,CSVEPGSAGYTF,TGCAGCGTTGAACCAGGGTCAGCTGGCTACACCTTC
TRBJ2-5,-,-,TRBV9,CASSQAGQETQYF,TGTGCCAGCAGCCAAGCGGGCCAAGAGACCCAGTACTTC
TRBJ2-7,-,-,TRBV6-6,CASSSNRAIFYEQYF,TGTGCCAGCAGTTCCAACAGGGCAATCTTCTACGAGCAGTACTTC
TRBJ1-5,-,-,TRBV7-2,CASSLRSGDDQPQHF,TGTGCCAGCAGCTTAAGGAGCGGGGATGACCAGCCCCAGCATTTT
TRBJ1-5,few,-,TRBV2,CASSEQGNQPQHF,TGTGCCAGCAGTGAACAGGGGAATCAGCCCCAGCATTTT
TRBJ2-7,-,-,TRBV10-3,CATEGGAAYEQYF,TGTGCGACCGAGGGGGGGGCGGCCTACGAGCAGTACTTC
TRBJ2-3,-,TRBD1,TRBV5-1,CASSVPTGGGGDTQYF,TGCGCCAGCAGCGTCCCAACAGGGGGCGGTGGAGATACGCAGTATTTT
TRBJ1-2,-,TRBD1,TRBV9,CASSLPGQPYGYTF,TGTGCCAGCAGCCTACCGGGACAGCCCTATGGCTACACCTTC
TRBJ1-1,once,-,TRBV5-1,CASSLGWGTNTEAFF,TGCGCCAGCAGCCTTGGATGGGGCACGAACACTGAAGCTTTCTTT
TRBJ2-6,-,TRBD1,TRBV11-1,CASSPGTGKSVGANVLTF,TGTGCCAGCAGCCCTGGGACAGGGAAATCCGTAGGGGCCAACGTCCTGACTTTC
TRBJ2-2,once,-,TRBV7-2,CASSSYSDTGELFF,TGTGCCAGCAGCTCCTACAGCGATACCGGGGAGCTGTTTTTT
TRBJ2-1,-,-,TRBV11-2,CASSQRYGTLSYNEQFF,TGTGCCAGCAGCCAAAGGTACGGGACTCTATCCTACAATGAGCAGTTCTTC
TRBJ2-7,-,TRBD1,TRBV28,CASRGTGKTYEQYF,TGTGCCAGCAGGGGGACAGGGAAAACTTACGAGCAGTACTTC
TRBJ1-2,-,TRBD1,TRBV6-1,CASSEAQGTAGYGYTF,TGTGCCAGCAGTGAAGCGCAGGGGACAGCCGGCTATGGCTACACCTTC
TRBJ2-4,-,-,TRBV27,CASSPQGPWGIQYF,TGTGCCAGCAGTCCTCAGGGCCCATGGGGCATTCAGTACTTC
TRBJ2-1,-,-,TRBV7-6,CASSSWTEGFNNEQFF,TGTGCCAGCAGCTCATGGACTGAGGGGTTCAACAATGAGCAGTTCTTC
TRBJ2-1,-,-,TRBV11-2,CASSQSWNEQFF,TGTGCCAGCAGCCAATCCTGGAATGAGCAGTTCTTC
TRBJ1-5,-,TRBD1,TRBV29-1,CSVGGTGDSNQPQHF,TGCAGCGTTGGGGGTACAGGGGACAGCAATCAGCCCCAGCATTTT
TRBJ1-1,-,TRBD1,TRBV6-5,CASIRSGGQEAFF,TGTGCCAGCATCCGAAGTGGGGGACAGGAAGCTTTCTTT
TRBJ2-1,few,TRBD2,TRBV15,CATRLGLAGGGEQFF,TGTGCCACCAGATTGGGACTAGCGGGGGGTGGTGAGCAGTTCTTC
TRBJ2-5,once,TRBD2,TRBV4-1,CASSPLAGGGGETQYF,TGCGCCAGCAGCCCCCTCGCGGGGGGCGGGGGGGAGACCCAGTACTTC
TRBJ1-1,-,-,TRBV30,CAWISVSFSAFF,TGTGCCTGGATTTCTGTAAGTTTTTCAGCTTTCTTT
TRBJ2-1,-,TRBD2,TRBV27,CASRELAGGYNEQFF,TGTGCCAGCAGGGAACTAGCGGGGGGCTACAATGAGCAGTTCTTC
TRBJ2-2,once,-,TRBV9,CASSVGVNTGELFF,TGTGCCAGCAGCGTAGGCGTGAACACCGGGGAGCTGTTTTTT
TRBJ1-1,-,-,TRBV14,CASSQGLGTAFF,TGTGCCAGCAGCCAAGGGCTCGGAACAGCTTTCTTT
TRBJ1-5,-,-,TRBV9,CASGVGGINQPQHF,TGTGCCAGCGGGGTCGGGGGTATCAATCAGCCCCAGCATTTT
TRBJ2-5,-,-,TRBV7-2,CASSLGGGSQETQYF,TGTGCCAGCAGCTTAGGAGGCGGCTCACAAGAGACCCAGTACTTC
TRBJ2-3,-,TRBD2,TRBV9,CASRVTSGGPGAQYF,TGTGCCAGCAGGGTGACTAGCGGGGGTCCAGGAGCGCAGTATTTT
TRBJ2-7,-,TRBD2,TRBV19,CASTQQLADGYEQYF,TGTGCCAGTACCCAACAACTAGCGGATGGCTACGAGCAGTACTTC
TRBJ1-2,few,TRBD1,TRBV15,CATSRVQGTYGYTF,TGTGCCACCAGCAGGGTACAGGGGACCTATGGCTACACCTTC